Sequencing of this T cell receptor (beta chain) was carried out in a study of STAT5B mutations in CD4+ large granular lymphocyte leukemia. Trimming at V came to 3 bases and at J to 5 bases, leaving 2 bases not matched to a gene. The CDR3 extends over 13 amino acids. Germline loops: CDR1 MGHRA, CDR2 YSYEKL. Repertoires were generated with immunoSEQ multiplex PCR, while TCRdb's copy carries only in-frame clones and drops some. Of some 41,000 clones listed, more than 80% are singletons. The sequence was collected from a human donor in good health. This chain uses TRBV4-1 with TRBJ2-5; 8 nucleotides agree with TRBD1. The sequenced material came from CD4+ T cells from blood buffy coats. The CDR3 here is CASSQTGVETQYF. CDR3 DNA: TGCGCCAGCAGCCAGACAGGGGTGGAGACCCAGTACTTC.